The source of this TCR beta chain is a study of T-cell reconstitution after alpha-beta-depleted transplantation in children. This clonotype came up many times. Antigen: not known. Preparing the TCRbeta library involved the use of unique molecular identifiers. TCRdb redid the calling of the PCR reads with MiXCR, one entry per CDR3 protein. The data show some 48,000 distinct CDR3 sequences, with approximately 6% seen just once and around 31% held by the top ten. This CDR3 is 14 amino acids long. The germline gives CDR1 SGDLS, CDR2 YYNGEE. Trimming took 4 bases from V and 10 from J; bases not matched to a gene: 7. The study's findings and limits: Day-60 TCRbeta diversity that was high in some patients was derived from surviving recipient T cells and thymic progenitors.

The input for sequencing was PBMCs, mostly from graft donor cells, taken 60 days after TCRalphabeta/CD19-depleted stem cell transplant. This TCR was sampled from a female patient younger than 10 who had a stem cell transplant for aplastic anemia, so the T cells may come from the graft donor. The V gene is TRBV9, the J gene TRBJ1-6; 8 bases agree with TRBD1. Written as DNA, the CDR3 is TGTGCCAGCAGCCCACGGACAGGGAGCTCACCCCTCCACTTT. Its translation is CASSPRTGSSPLHF.